This entry lists 10 T cell receptor beta chains sequenced from one sample in a study of shared clonotypes between healthy human individuals. Assay used: immunoSEQ multiplex PCR; TCRdb lists only in-frame clones, some missing. Found here are fewer than 3 million clones, 85% to 95% of them singletons; the top ten hold approximately 0.39%. Material: naive CD4+ T cells from PBMCs. Subset in this sample: CD45RA+ positively selected. All receptors derive from a man aged 18 to 30 in good health. Some clones in this sample may be carry-over from other donors' samples.

Regarding this clone: This CDR3 is also generated by other DNA sequences in the sample. The rearrangement joins TRBV28 to TRBJ2-6; possibly TRBD1 for D (5 bases). The CDR3 length is 15 residues. Germline lookup yields CDR1 MDHEN and CDR2 SYDVKM. V was cut by 4 bases and J by 0 bases, with 7 bases left in between. Here the CDR3 DNA reads TGTGCCAGCAGTTCTCAGGGCTCTGGGGCCAACGTCCTGACTTTC. Protein: CASSSQGSGANVLTF. The whole variable domain, filled in from reference TRBV28 and TRBJ2-6, reads DVKVTQSSRYLVKRTGEKVFLECVQDMDHENMFWYRQDPGLGLRLIYFSYDVKMKEKGDIPEGYSVSREKKERFSLILESASTNQTSMYLCASSSQGSGANVLTFGAGSRLTVL.

The genes are TRBV7-3 and TRBJ2-5; 11 bases map to TRBD2. J lost 5 bases, V lost 5 bases, and 7 bases had no gene match. Germline CDR1 reads SGHTA; CDR2 reads FQGTGA. CDR3 length equals 15 residues. Here the CDR3 reads CASSLTSGMAETQYF. CDR3 nucleotides: TGTGCCAGCAGCCTGACTAGCGGGATGGCTGAGACCCAGTACTTC.

Points on this clone: Mismatch with germline at one junction end may stem from a read error. This chain links TRBV23-1 with TRBJ2-7, with 7 bases aligning to TRBD1. TRBV23-1 is an open reading frame whose function is uncertain. The CDR3 sequence is 17 residues long. In DNA, the CDR3 is TGCGCCAGCAGGCAATCCCCCCGAGGGGGCCCGTCCTACGAGCAGTACTTC. Protein: CASRQSPRGGPSYEQYF.

This clone showed up just once. The J gene is TRBJ2-1, the V gene TRBV5-1, with unresolved D. Trimming took off 4 bases at V and 7 bases at J, with 9 bases between the two ends. The CDR3 is 12 amino acids. Germline lookup yields CDR1 SGHRS and CDR2 YFSETQ. The CDR3 DNA reads as TGCGCCAGCAGCCCGGACCGGAATGAGCAGTTCTTC. Residues: CASSPDRNEQFF.

This clone occurred once. The chain uses TRBV27 and TRBJ1-2, with TRBD1 matching 8 bases. This CDR3 has 16 amino acids. Germline loops: CDR1 MNHEY, CDR2 SMNVEV (reference sequence). Trimming at V came to 4 bases and at J to 8 bases, leaving 15 bases not matched to a gene. The CDR3 spells CASSWRRLGQGGGYTF. CDR3 DNA: TGTGCCAGCAGTTGGCGACGATTAGGACAGGGTGGCGGCTACACCTTC.

About this clone: At the DNA level, this CDR3 is encoded by other sequences in the same sample as well. The chain couples TRBV5-1 to TRBJ1-2; D unresolved. V was pared by 0 bases and J by 0 bases, with 9 bases between. This CDR3 comprises 15 residues. Germline lookup yields CDR1 SGHRS and CDR2 YFSETQ. CDR3 sequence (DNA): TGCGCCAGCAGCTTGGGTGCTGGGTCTAACTATGGCTACACCTTC. The encoded protein is CASSLGAGSNYGYTF.

The J gene is TRBJ1-1, the V gene TRBV27; tentatively, D is TRBD1 (5 bases). The CDR3 runs 14 residues. CDR1 is MNHEY and CDR2 is SMNVEV in the germline V gene (reference sequence). Between the trimmed V and J ends, which lost 6 bases and 9 bases, there was a span of 20 bases. Here the CDR3 DNA reads TGTGCCAGCAGATCCGGACAAACGGGAGGAAAAGCTTTCTTT. Protein sequence: CASRSGQTGGKAFF.

J is TRBJ2-1 and V is TRBV28, with D hard to call. CDR3 length: 14 residues. Germline assignment: CDR1 MDHEN and CDR2 SYDVKM. V was clipped by 4 bases and J by 2 bases, with 9 bases between them. CDR3 sequence (DNA): TGTGCCAGCAGTTCCTCCCCCCCCTACAATGAGCAGTTCTTC. This gives the protein CASSSSPPYNEQFF.

The chain couples TRBV5-1 to TRBJ2-7, with 11 bases aligning to TRBD2. Trimming cost V 4 bases and J 4 bases; bases outside gene matches: 7. This CDR3 contains 15 residues. Germline CDR1 reads SGHRS; CDR2 reads YFSETQ. CDR3 in amino acids: CASSQTSGRVYEQYF. The CDR3 bases are TGCGCCAGCAGCCAAACTAGCGGGAGAGTTTACGAGCAGTACTTC.

The chain recombines TRBV11-2 with TRBJ1-2; no clear D. V lost 5 bases and J 6 bases, leaving 16 bases between the germline ends. This CDR3 is built from 14 residues. The germline gives CDR1 SGHAT, CDR2 FQNNGV. CDR3 coding DNA: TGTGCCAGCAGCCTCGAGGCTATTAGGGATGGCTACACCTTC. This sequence encodes CASSLEAIRDGYTF.